The present T cell receptor (beta chain) was sequenced within a study of cytomegalovirus exposure and HLA in healthy donors. This CDR3 is built from 15 residues. Unmatched junction bases numbered 9, after V lost 5 bases and J lost 6 bases. Germline V gene lookup returns CDR1 MNHEY and CDR2 SVGAGI. About this clone itself: Its antigen is currently unknown.

Study outcomes and limitations: Previous analysis showed most TCR beta V segments were productive about 87% or about 30% of the time. Some public TCRs appeared in many individuals, while most sequences were rare. Rates of TCR association differed by HLA locus in a later analysis, with DRB1 highest and HLA-C lowest.

The PCR contained 60 Vbeta and 13 Jbeta primers. The repertoire was sequenced with immunoSEQ multiplex PCR; TCRdb's copy has only in-frame clones and lacks some. The sample yields around 150,000 clones, roughly three quarters seen once. This cohort consisted of healthy bone marrow donors. The J gene is TRBJ1-5, the V gene TRBV6-5, with 8 nucleotides matching TRBD1. What was sequenced was PBMCs. The TCR was taken from a man in his late teens or twenties in good health and CMV-seropositive. CDR3 amino acids: CASSQDRGVGQPQHF. The CDR3 region has the DNA TGTGCCAGCAGTCAAGACAGGGGAGTAGGTCAGCCCCAGCATTTT.